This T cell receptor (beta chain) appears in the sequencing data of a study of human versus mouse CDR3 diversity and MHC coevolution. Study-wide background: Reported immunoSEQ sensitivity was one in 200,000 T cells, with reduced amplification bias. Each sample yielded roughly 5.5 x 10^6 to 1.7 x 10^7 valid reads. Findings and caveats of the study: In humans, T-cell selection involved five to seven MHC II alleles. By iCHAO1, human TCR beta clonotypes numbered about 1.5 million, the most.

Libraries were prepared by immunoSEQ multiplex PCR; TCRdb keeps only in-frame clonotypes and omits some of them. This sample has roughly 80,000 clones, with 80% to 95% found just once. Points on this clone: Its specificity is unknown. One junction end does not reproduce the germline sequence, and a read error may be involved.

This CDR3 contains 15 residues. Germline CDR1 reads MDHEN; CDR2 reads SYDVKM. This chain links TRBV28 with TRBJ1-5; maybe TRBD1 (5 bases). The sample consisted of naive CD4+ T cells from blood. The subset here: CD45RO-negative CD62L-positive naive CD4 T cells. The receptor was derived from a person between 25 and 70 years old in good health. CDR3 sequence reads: CASSLSGGSNQPQHF. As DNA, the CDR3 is TGTGCCAGCAGCTTATCGGGGGGTAGCAATCAGCCCCAGCATTTT.